Listed below are T cell receptor beta chains from one sample, sequenced in a study of vaccination and CD4 T cells after COVID-19. TCRdb ran MiXCR on the PCR reads and lists one entry per CDR3 protein. The table records 12,000 or so distinct CDR3 sequences, about 39% of them present only once. These receptors lack a known antigen. Sequenced: CD4+ T cells from blood, cultured in vitro. These receptors were obtained from a human donor in good health. Each CDR3 is given with its conserved first and last residue. A D gene is named only where the DNA matches it firmly. Rows may omit the clone size; those that give it use once, few, many or a size class.

clone_size | j_call | d_call | v_call | cdr3_aa | cdr3_nt
few | TRBJ1-1 | - | TRBV11-2 | CASSPSAGVGTEAFF | TGTGCCAGCAGCCCGTCCGCGGGGGTGGGCACTGAAGCTTTCTTT
few | TRBJ2-3 | - | TRBV7-2 | CASSLLDTQYF | TGTGCCAGCAGCTTATTGGATACGCAGTATTTT
- | TRBJ1-1 | - | TRBV5-1 | CASSLVMNTEAFF | TGCGCCAGCAGCTTGGTTATGAACACTGAAGCTTTCTTT
- | TRBJ2-7 | TRBD1 | TRBV6-1 | CASSLETGASYEQYF | TGTGCCAGCAGCCTTGAGACAGGGGCCTCCTACGAGCAGTACTTC
few | TRBJ2-7 | - | TRBV15 | CATSSLDKSHPYF | TGTGCCACCAGCAGCTTGGACAAATCCCACCCGTACTTC
medium-sized | TRBJ2-7 | - | TRBV19 | CASSIVKSEQYF | TGTGCCAGTAGTATAGTGAAGTCCGAGCAGTACTTC
- | TRBJ2-1 | - | TRBV7-3 | CASSLGLAREQFF | TGTGCCAGCAGCTTAGGGCTAGCGCGCGAGCAGTTCTTC
- | TRBJ2-1 | - | TRBV27 | CASRLDSTSYNEQFF | TGTGCCAGCAGACTCGACTCAACCTCCTACAATGAGCAGTTCTTC
- | TRBJ2-7 | - | TRBV5-1 | CASSRDPSYEQYF | TGCGCCAGCAGCCGGGACCCCTCCTACGAGCAGTACTTC
- | TRBJ2-1 | - | TRBV20-1 | CSAHRTYSSYNEQFF | TGCAGTGCTCACCGGACCTATAGCTCCTACAATGAGCAGTTCTTC
- | TRBJ1-1 | - | TRBV27 | CASTTRTPGTEAFF | TGTGCCAGCACCACCCGGACCCCCGGCACTGAAGCTTTCTTT
- | TRBJ1-5 | TRBD1 | TRBV28 | CASRKQGQGNQPQHF | TGTGCCAGCAGGAAACAGGGGCAAGGCAATCAGCCCCAGCATTTT
- | TRBJ2-5 | - | TRBV29-1 | CSVRRLEETQYF | TGCAGCGTTCGAAGACTGGAAGAGACCCAGTACTTC
- | TRBJ2-7 | TRBD2 | TRBV7-6 | CASRGTRSYEQYF | TGTGCCAGCAGAGGGACTAGGTCCTACGAGCAGTACTTC
few | TRBJ1-5 | - | TRBV19 | CASSIVGVGNQPQHF | TGTGCCAGTAGTATAGTTGGGGTTGGGAATCAGCCCCAGCATTTT
- | TRBJ2-5 | - | TRBV7-3 | CASSQDHQETQYF | TGTGCCAGCAGCCAAGACCATCAAGAGACCCAGTACTTC
- | TRBJ2-7 | - | TRBV27 | CASRRSSYEQYF | TGTGCCAGCAGGCGAAGCTCCTACGAGCAGTACTTC
few | TRBJ1-3 | - | TRBV7-9 | CASSLTQGVRNTIYF | TGTGCCAGCAGCTTAACACAGGGTGTGCGAAACACCATATATTTT
- | TRBJ1-2 | - | TRBV2 | CASSEGDYGYTF | TGTGCCAGCAGTGAGGGAGACTATGGCTACACCTTC
- | TRBJ1-2 | TRBD1 | TRBV28 | CASSGTANYGYTF | TGTGCCAGCAGCGGGACAGCGAACTATGGCTACACCTTC
few | TRBJ1-6 | - | TRBV6-5 | CASSSTGTYNSPLHF | TGTGCCAGCAGTTCTACAGGAACCTATAATTCACCCCTCCACTTT
medium-sized | TRBJ1-6 | TRBD1 | TRBV20-1 | CSARSGTAYNSPLHF | TGCAGTGCTAGGTCGGGGACAGCTTATAATTCACCCCTCCACTTT
medium-sized | TRBJ1-2 | TRBD1 | TRBV6-1 | CASGQIRTGGFYGYTF | TGTGCCAGCGGTCAGATTCGGACAGGGGGCTTCTATGGCTACACCTTC
once | TRBJ1-1 | - | TRBV18 | CASSPLRGTEAFF | TGTGCCAGCTCACCACTGAGGGGCACTGAAGCTTTCTTT
few | TRBJ2-1 | - | TRBV6-4 | CASSEGDPGDEQFF | TGTGCCAGCAGTGAGGGAGACCCCGGGGATGAGCAGTTCTTC
- | TRBJ2-3 | TRBD2 | TRBV19 | CASSKGTSGATDTQYF | TGTGCCAGTAGTAAAGGGACTAGCGGGGCCACGGATACGCAGTATTTT
- | TRBJ2-1 | - | TRBV11-2 | CASSRTTGIEQFF | TGTGCCAGCAGCCGTACTACCGGCATTGAGCAGTTCTTC
- | TRBJ1-2 | - | TRBV5-1 | CASSLRDQPNYGYTF | TGCGCCAGCAGCTTGCGGGACCAACCTAACTATGGCTACACCTTC
- | TRBJ2-6 | - | TRBV7-3 | CASSLTMSSGANVLTF | TGTGCCAGCAGCTTAACGATGAGCTCTGGGGCCAACGTCCTGACTTTC
- | TRBJ1-6 | - | TRBV20-1 | CSARDKGSSYNSPLHF | TGCAGTGCTAGAGATAAGGGTAGCTCCTATAATTCACCCCTCCACTTT
medium-sized | TRBJ1-3 | - | TRBV24-1 | CATSDWKGQRFSGNTIYF | TGTGCCACCAGTGATTGGAAGGGGCAGCGCTTCTCTGGAAACACCATATATTTT
- | TRBJ1-1 | - | TRBV7-9 | CASSLTRDISPLAFF | TGTGCCAGCAGCTTAACCCGGGACATATCCCCTCTAGCTTTCTTT
- | TRBJ2-7 | TRBD2 | TRBV28 | CASSLYSGALYEQYF | TGTGCCAGCAGTTTATACAGCGGGGCCCTCTACGAGCAGTACTTC
medium-sized | TRBJ1-5 | TRBD1 | TRBV6-2/TRBV6-3 | CASRTTGGRNQPQHF | TGTGCCAGCAGAACCACAGGGGGCCGAAATCAGCCCCAGCATTTT
- | TRBJ1-2 | TRBD1 | TRBV20-1 | CSAQTGLGYTF | TGCAGTGCCCAGACAGGGCTTGGCTACACCTTC